One T cell receptor beta chain is described in this entry. Its antigen is undetermined. Clones were read by immunoSEQ multiplex PCR, and TCRdb kept only the in-frame ones, dropping some. The table shows about 84,000 clones, with 70% to 90% occurring only once. This sample was taken from a study of T cell responses to AZD1222 COVID-19 vaccine. Study conclusions and caveats: Donors were largely white British and mainly female; clonal diversity was possibly underestimated. Following two doses of AZD1222, Spike-specific TCR breadth and depth rose. Across spike, vaccine-associated CD4 TCRs were found, dominant at 160-218 and 743-854.

This receptor was identified in an adult in good health. The input for sequencing was peripheral blood, taken on day 0 of AZD1222 vaccination.

The CDR3 DNA follows: TGTGCCAGCAGCGGACGTATTGGAGGGGGTAAAGTGTATAATTCACCCCTCCACTTT. This encodes CASSGRIGGGKVYNSPLHF. This chain connects TRBV9 to TRBJ1-6, with D possibly TRBD1 on 6 matching bases. The CDR3 has 19 amino acids. V lost 3 bases, J lost 4 bases, and 23 bases lay in between. The germline V gene encodes CDR1 SGDLS and CDR2 YYNGEE. The full variable domain, rest sourced from reference TRBV9 and TRBJ1-6, is DSGVTQTPKHLITATGQRVTLRCSPRSGDLSVYWYQQSLDQGLQFLIQYYNGEERAKGNILERFSAQQFPDLHSELNLSSLELGDSALYFCASSGRIGGGKVYNSPLHFGNGTRLTVT.